The TCR beta chain under discussion was sequenced for a study of regulatory T cells in long-lasting Graves disease. Regarding time point: newly diagnosed GD, antithyroid drugs for less than 3 months. PBMC RNA served as the TCR library source. The CDR3 has 10 amino acids. V was trimmed by 7 bases and J by 10 bases, leaving 11 bases between them. Germline V gives CDR1 SQVTM, CDR2 ANQGSEA. Arm-PCR of CDR3 regions and iRepertoire HTBI primers were used to build TCR beta libraries. TCRdb re-analysed the multiplex PCR reads in MiXCR, keeping a single row per CDR3 protein. The table lists roughly 430,000 distinct CDR3 sequences, about 17% of them singletons. The sample was also linked to a second study, of T cells in Graves' hyperthyroidism and ophthalmopathy.

The material was peripheral blood mononuclear cells (PBMCs), obtained at new diagnosis, from a patient treated with antithyroid drugs. The receptor was isolated from a woman in her 30s with Graves disease. The chain is built from TRBV29-1 and TRBJ2-1; TRBD1 might be the D (5 bases). CDR3 loop: CSGWTSEQFF. DNA of the CDR3: TGCAGCGGATGGACAAGCGAGCAGTTCTTC.